The subject of this entry is one T cell receptor (beta chain). Antigen specificity is unknown. This entry belongs to a study of shared clonotypes between healthy human individuals. Study context: The donor pool was made up of a couple of women and a few men aged 18 to 49.

Germline V lookup: CDR1 SSHAT, CDR2 FNYEAQ (reference sequence). The CDR3 length is 15 residues. Trimming shortened V by 1 base and J by 5 bases, and 12 bases separated the two germline ends. The study, taken as a whole, reports: Non-shared clonotypes had lower generation probabilities than clonotypes shared by all four sorted-subset donors.

Several immunoSEQ plates received, in even portions, the genomic DNA of each subset. The assay was immunoSEQ multiplex PCR, and TCRdb's table has in-frame clones only and misses some. Of some 1.5 million clones listed, roughly 96% were seen once; the top ten hold roughly 1.2%. Source material: naive CD4+ T cells sorted from blood. Subset noted: CD45RA+ positively selected. The V call is TRBV7-7, the J call TRBJ2-1, with unresolved D. This clonotype originated in a man under 40 in good health. CDR3: CASSLVGSADNEQFF. As DNA, the CDR3 is TGTGCCAGCAGCTTAGTGGGAAGTGCCGACAATGAGCAGTTCTTC.